This T cell receptor (beta chain) was recorded in a study of blood T cell repertoires in COVID-19. About the research overall: Acute-phase and convalescent COVID-19 samples originated in the United States, Italy and Spain.

Generated by immunoSEQ multiplex PCR, the TCRdb table keeps only in-frame clones and is missing some. The profile covers fewer than 90,000 clones, with about four fifths appearing a single time and 12% taken by the ten largest. The ends were cut back, 6 bases at V and 6 bases at J, with 18 bases in the middle. Germline assignment: CDR1 SQVTM and CDR2 ANQGSEA. The CDR3 loop spans 14 amino acids. The receptor comes from a human donor in a cohort sampled during active COVID-19. The sample was peripheral blood. The chain uses TRBV29-1 and TRBJ2-1; perhaps TRBD2 as D (6 bases). The CDR3 here is CSVSMQLGGNEQFF. DNA of the CDR3: TGCAGCGTGTCTATGCAGCTGGGGGGCAATGAGCAGTTCTTC.